The rows below give T cell receptor beta chains drawn from one sample of a study of cytomegalovirus exposure and HLA in healthy donors. Sequencing was performed with immunoSEQ multiplex PCR; in TCRdb, only in-frame clones are kept and a portion is missing. The top ten clones hold less than 2% of a sample with a few hundred thousand clones, approximately 68% of them seen once. The sample was PBMCs. The receptors come from a woman aged 25 to 39 in good health and CMV-seronegative. Each CDR3 is given with its conserved first and last residue. Fields, in order: V gene, D gene, clone size, J gene, CDR3 protein, CDR3 DNA. The D gene is left open where the match is weak. Rows give clone size only sometimes, using once, few, many, or a class for an expanded clone.

TRBV6-1	.	.	TRBJ1-1	CASSEGGGPWIMNTEAFF	TGTGCCAGCAGTGAAGGGGGGGGACCGTGGATCATGAACACTGAAGCTTTCTTT
TRBV2	TRBD2	few	TRBJ2-1	CASSPFASGSTRSNEQFF	TGTGCCAGCAGCCCATTTGCTAGCGGGAGCACCCGGAGCAATGAGCAGTTCTTC
TRBV2	.	few	TRBJ2-3	CASRTAPSTDTQYF	TGTGCCAGCAGGACAGCACCTAGCACAGATACGCAGTATTTT
TRBV9	TRBD2	.	TRBJ2-3	CASSAIAGVTDTQYF	TGTGCCAGCAGCGCAATAGCGGGAGTCACAGATACGCAGTATTTT
TRBV6-5	TRBD2	.	TRBJ2-3	CASSREGTDTQYF	TGTGCCAGCAGTCGGGAGGGGACAGATACGCAGTATTTT
TRBV9	TRBD2	.	TRBJ2-5	CASSVEAGGETQYF	TGTGCCAGCAGCGTAGAAGCGGGGGGGGAGACCCAGTACTTC
TRBV6-5	.	.	TRBJ1-1	CASRPGGLGAFF	TGTGCCAGCAGACCGGGAGGACTGGGAGCTTTCTTT
TRBV29-1	.	.	TRBJ1-3	CSVDPGRGGNTIYF	TGCAGCGTTGACCCAGGCCGTGGGGGAAACACCATATATTTT
TRBV6-5	.	.	TRBJ1-1	CASSPNSGGYTEAFF	TGTGCCAGCAGTCCCAACTCCGGGGGGTACACTGAAGCTTTCTTT
TRBV7-9	TRBD1	.	TRBJ1-4	CASREGPGGAGEKLFF	TGTGCCAGCAGGGAAGGTCCAGGGGGCGCTGGTGAAAAACTGTTTTTT
TRBV7-9	TRBD2	once	TRBJ2-7	CASSSGLAGAEQYF	TGTGCCAGCAGCTCCGGACTAGCGGGGGCCGAGCAGTACTTC
TRBV19	.	.	TRBJ2-7	CASSIDLGGTYEQYF	TGTGCCAGTAGTATAGATCTGGGGGGAACCTACGAGCAGTACTTC
TRBV5-1	TRBD1	.	TRBJ1-5	CASSPGQANQPQHF	TGCGCCAGCAGCCCCGGACAGGCCAATCAGCCCCAGCATTTT
TRBV4-1	TRBD2	few	TRBJ2-1	CASSQWTSGNEQFF	TGCGCCAGCAGCCAATGGACTAGCGGAAATGAGCAGTTCTTC
TRBV7-7	TRBD1	few	TRBJ1-4	CASSLGTGANEKLFF	TGTGCTAGCAGCTTAGGGACAGGGGCAAATGAAAAACTGTTTTTT
TRBV7-8	.	.	TRBJ1-5	CASSLEGFRPQHF	TGTGCCAGCAGCTTAGAGGGGTTTCGGCCCCAGCATTTT
TRBV5-1	TRBD2	.	TRBJ2-1	CASSLRAGGGNEQFF	TGCGCCAGCAGCTTGCGAGCGGGAGGTGGCAATGAGCAGTTCTTC
TRBV18	TRBD2	.	TRBJ2-5	CASSPGTTRGTQYF	TGTGCCAGCTCACCCGGGACTACCCGGGGGACCCAGTACTTC
TRBV21-1	.	once	TRBJ2-7	CASSIRSPLAGVEYEQYF	TGTGCCAGCAGCATTAGGTCTCCACTAGCGGGAGTCGAATACGAGCAGTACTTC
TRBV11-2	TRBD2	.	TRBJ2-3	CASSLAGVSTDTQYF	TGTGCCAGCAGCTTGGCGGGGGTGAGCACAGATACGCAGTATTTT
TRBV28	TRBD1	.	TRBJ1-2	CASSPGTGYGYTF	TGTGCCAGCAGTCCTGGGACAGGGTATGGCTACACCTTC
TRBV6-1	.	.	TRBJ2-7	CASSEEGVVSYEQYF	TGTGCCAGCAGCGAAGAGGGAGTCGTCAGCTACGAGCAGTACTTC